This T cell receptor (beta chain) was captured in a study of cytomegalovirus exposure and HLA in healthy donors. Use of 60 Vbeta and 13 Jbeta primers characterized the PCR. As processed by the authors: Per a later analysis, the number of unique TCR beta chains was roughly 87 million, of which 8.5 million to 11 million were shared. The method was immunoSEQ multiplex PCR; TCRdb's version includes in-frame clones alone and lacks a portion of them. V, J and clone size were drawn from that table, and D and trimming were deduced from the DNA. This repertoire shows some 120,000 clones, 65% found once; its top ten account for roughly 10%. Broader study findings: The listing of roughly 160 TCR beta chains classed them as cytomegalovirus-associated. About 87% or about 30% of the time was how often most TCR beta V segments were productive, according to an earlier analysis.

Each donor was nominally healthy when sampled (though unrecorded immune exposures were likely). V shed 7 bases, J shed 4 bases, and the junction held 13 bases outside the gene matches. Per the germline V gene, CDR1 is SQVTM and CDR2 is ANQGSEA. CDR3 length: 16 amino acids. This clone was counted only a few times. The antigen is undetermined. The chain joins TRBV29-1 to TRBJ2-1; 10 bases are shared with TRBD2. The receptor comes from a middle-aged woman in good health and CMV-seropositive. The sequencing sample was made of PBMCs. CDR3 DNA: TGCAGCGCCCCCTCCACTAGCGGGACTAGTTACAATGAGCAGTTCTTC. Its protein is CSAPSTSGTSYNEQFF.